This is a list of T cell receptor beta chains from one sample in a study of a mutant IDH1 vaccine in newly diagnosed glioma. Profiling relied on immunoSEQ multiplex PCR, and the TCRdb table lists in-frame clones only, not all of them. The profile covers about 32,000 clones, with approximately 80% appearing a single time and roughly 7.1% taken by the ten largest. No antigens are known for them. Sequencing was performed on PBMCs, taken from a glioma patient whose treatment included an IDH1 peptide vaccine. The receptor set was obtained from a woman aged 18-35 years with glioma. The CDR3 runs from the conserved cysteine through the conserved F or W. A D gene is named only where the DNA matches it firmly. A row's size may be missing; if present it is once, few, many or a size class.

D gene,V gene,clone size,J gene,CDR3 protein,CDR3 DNA
.,TRBV7-2,.,TRBJ2-3,CASSLVGGTDTQYF,TGTGCCAGCAGCTTAGTCGGGGGAACAGATACGCAGTATTTT
TRBD1,TRBV7-9,.,TRBJ2-7,CASSVHEQGREQYF,TGTGCCAGCAGCGTCCACGAACAGGGGCGGGAGCAGTACTTC
TRBD1,TRBV5-4,.,TRBJ2-2,CASSQGGTGGLTGELFF,TGTGCCAGCAGCCAAGGGGGGACAGGGGGTCTCACCGGGGAGCTGTTTTTT
TRBD1,TRBV4-1,few,TRBJ2-7,CASSQMTGGAHLSSYEQYF,TGCGCCAGCAGCCAGATGACAGGGGGCGCCCACTTAAGCTCCTACGAGCAGTACTTC
.,TRBV10-3,.,TRBJ2-7,CAISGGANYEQYF,TGTGCCATCAGTGGGGGGGCGAACTACGAGCAGTACTTC
TRBD1,TRBV19,.,TRBJ2-3,CASSTTGALTDTQYF,TGTGCCAGTAGTACTACAGGGGCCCTCACAGATACGCAGTATTTT
.,TRBV5-8,.,TRBJ1-2,CASSLRSGGNYGYTF,TGTGCCAGCAGCTTGAGGAGCGGAGGAAACTATGGCTACACCTTC
.,TRBV6-5,.,TRBJ1-3,CASSYDPGNTIYF,TGTGCCAGCAGTTACGACCCCGGGAACACCATATATTTT
.,TRBV4-2,.,TRBJ1-1,CASSPVWDTEAFF,TGTGCCAGCAGCCCAGTGTGGGACACTGAAGCTTTCTTT
.,TRBV7-9,few,TRBJ2-2,CASSSRDFPRELFF,TGTGCCAGCAGCTCCCGGGACTTCCCTCGGGAGCTGTTTTTT
.,TRBV19,.,TRBJ2-7,CASSPIGVVVTGLLNEQYF,TGTGCCAGTAGCCCAATAGGGGTTGTCGTCACAGGGCTCCTCAACGAGCAGTACTTC
.,TRBV30,.,TRBJ1-5,CAWSVASNQPQHF,TGTGCCTGGAGTGTCGCTAGCAATCAGCCCCAGCATTTT
.,TRBV10-3,few,TRBJ1-5,CAISEGTGLNQPQHF,TGTGCCATCAGTGAGGGGACGGGACTTAATCAGCCCCAGCATTTT
.,TRBV7-9,.,TRBJ2-3,CASSLALVGTDTQYF,TGTGCCAGCAGCTTAGCACTAGTAGGCACAGATACGCAGTATTTT
.,TRBV11-2,.,TRBJ2-1,CASSLGGWKEQFF,TGTGCCAGCAGCTTAGGCGGGTGGAAGGAGCAGTTCTTC
.,TRBV6-6,.,TRBJ1-2,CASSYGHGGPLGYTF,TGTGCCAGCAGTTACGGGCACGGCGGACCGTTGGGCTACACCTTC
.,TRBV10-3,.,TRBJ1-3,CAISDPSRMVGSDF,TGTGCCATCAGTGACCCCAGCCGGATGGTTGGGTCGGATTTT
.,TRBV6-6,.,TRBJ1-1,CASSVFRGDTEAFF,TGTGCCAGCAGTGTTTTTAGGGGGGACACTGAAGCTTTCTTT
TRBD1,TRBV10-3,.,TRBJ2-2,CAISENRGGELFF,TGTGCCATCAGTGAAAACAGGGGCGGGGAGCTGTTTTTT
.,TRBV4-1,.,TRBJ1-2,CASSQSTGILYGYTF,TGCGCCAGCAGCCAGTCAACAGGGATTCTGTATGGCTACACCTTC
TRBD1,TRBV13,.,TRBJ2-6,CASSLRTGGFSGANVLTF,TGTGCCAGCAGCTTAAGGACAGGGGGTTTCTCTGGGGCCAACGTCCTGACTTTC
.,TRBV30,.,TRBJ2-1,CAWSWGANEQFF,TGTGCCTGGAGTTGGGGGGCGAATGAGCAGTTCTTC
TRBD1,TRBV19,.,TRBJ1-1,CASSVRDRGRDGTEAFF,TGTGCCAGTAGTGTCCGGGACAGGGGGCGGGATGGCACTGAAGCTTTCTTT
.,TRBV7-9,.,TRBJ1-3,CASSKMGHTSGNTIYF,TGTGCCAGCAGCAAAATGGGACATACTTCTGGAAACACCATATATTTT
.,TRBV18,once,TRBJ1-2,CASSPPDRYGYTF,TGTGCCAGCTCACCACCGGACAGATATGGCTACACCTTC
.,TRBV27,.,TRBJ1-2,CASSLLPGASGYTF,TGTGCCAGCAGTTTATTACCAGGGGCGAGCGGCTACACCTTC
TRBD1,TRBV7-7,.,TRBJ2-1,CASSPAGGTGGYNEQFF,TGTGCTAGCAGCCCGGCGGGCGGGACAGGGGGCTACAATGAGCAGTTCTTC